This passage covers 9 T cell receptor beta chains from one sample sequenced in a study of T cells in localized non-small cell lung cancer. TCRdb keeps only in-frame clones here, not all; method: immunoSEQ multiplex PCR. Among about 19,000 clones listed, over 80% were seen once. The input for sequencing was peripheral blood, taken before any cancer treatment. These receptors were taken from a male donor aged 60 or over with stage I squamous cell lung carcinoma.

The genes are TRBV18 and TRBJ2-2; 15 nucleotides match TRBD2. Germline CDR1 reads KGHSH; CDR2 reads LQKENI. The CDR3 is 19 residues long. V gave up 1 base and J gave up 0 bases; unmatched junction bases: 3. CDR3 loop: CASSPQGLAGGPNTGELFF. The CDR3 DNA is TGTGCCAGCTCACCACAGGGACTAGCGGGAGGACCGAACACCGGGGAGCTGTTTTTT.

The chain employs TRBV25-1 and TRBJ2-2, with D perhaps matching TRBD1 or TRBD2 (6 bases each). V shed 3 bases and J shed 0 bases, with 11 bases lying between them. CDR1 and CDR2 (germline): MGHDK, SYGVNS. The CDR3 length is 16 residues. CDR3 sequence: CASSERDTSNTGELFF. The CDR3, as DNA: TGTGCCAGCAGTGAGCGGGACACCTCGAACACCGGGGAGCTGTTTTTT.

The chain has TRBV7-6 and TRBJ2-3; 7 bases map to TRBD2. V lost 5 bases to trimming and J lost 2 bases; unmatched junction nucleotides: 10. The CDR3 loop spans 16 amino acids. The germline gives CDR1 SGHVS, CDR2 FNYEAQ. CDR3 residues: CASSPQSGRATDTQYF. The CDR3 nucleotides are TGTGCCAGCAGCCCTCAGTCTGGGAGGGCCACAGATACGCAGTATTTT.

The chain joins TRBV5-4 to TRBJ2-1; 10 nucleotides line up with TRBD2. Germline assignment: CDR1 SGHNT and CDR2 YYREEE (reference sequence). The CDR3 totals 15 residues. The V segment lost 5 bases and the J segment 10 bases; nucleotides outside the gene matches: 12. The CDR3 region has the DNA TGTGCCAGCAGTGGACTAGCGGTCTCCTCGGGCGAGCAGTTCTTC. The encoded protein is CASSGLAVSSGEQFF. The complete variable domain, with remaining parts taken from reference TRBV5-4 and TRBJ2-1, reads ETGVTQSPTHLIKTRGQQVTLRCSSQSGHNTVSWYQQALGQGPQFIFQYYREEENGRGNFPPRFSGLQFPNYSSELNVNALELDDSALYLCASSGLAVSSGEQFFGPGTRLTVL.

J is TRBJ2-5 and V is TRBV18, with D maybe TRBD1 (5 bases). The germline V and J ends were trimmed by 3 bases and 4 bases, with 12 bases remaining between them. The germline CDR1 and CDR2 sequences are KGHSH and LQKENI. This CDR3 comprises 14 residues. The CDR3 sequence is CASSPTQGTETQYF. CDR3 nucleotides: TGTGCCAGCTCACCGACCCAGGGCACAGAGACCCAGTACTTC.

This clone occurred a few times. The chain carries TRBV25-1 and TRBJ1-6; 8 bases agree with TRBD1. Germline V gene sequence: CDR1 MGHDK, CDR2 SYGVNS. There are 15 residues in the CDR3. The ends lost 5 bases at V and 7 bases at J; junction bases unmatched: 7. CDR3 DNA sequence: TGTGCCAGCAGTATATGGGGACAGGACAATTCACCCCTCCACTTT. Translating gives CASSIWGQDNSPLHF.

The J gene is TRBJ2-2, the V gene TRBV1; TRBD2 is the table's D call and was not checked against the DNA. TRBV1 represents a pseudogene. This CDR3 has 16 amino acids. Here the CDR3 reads CTSSQDASVNTGELFF. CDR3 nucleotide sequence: TGCACCAGCAGCCAAGATGCTAGCGTGAACACCGGGGAGCTGTTTTTT.

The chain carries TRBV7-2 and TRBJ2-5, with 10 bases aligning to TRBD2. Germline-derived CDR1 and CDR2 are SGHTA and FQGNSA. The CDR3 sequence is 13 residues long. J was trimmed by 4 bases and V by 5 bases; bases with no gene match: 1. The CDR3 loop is CASSASGRETQYF. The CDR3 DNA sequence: TGTGCCAGCAGCGCTAGCGGGAGAGAGACCCAGTACTTC.

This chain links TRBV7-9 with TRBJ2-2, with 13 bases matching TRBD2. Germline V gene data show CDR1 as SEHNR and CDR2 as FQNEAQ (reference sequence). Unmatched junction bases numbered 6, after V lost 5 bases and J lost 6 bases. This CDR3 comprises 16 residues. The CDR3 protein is CASSLLLAGGPGELFF. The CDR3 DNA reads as TGTGCCAGCAGCCTACTACTAGCGGGAGGGCCCGGGGAGCTGTTTTTT.